Sequencing of this T cell receptor (beta chain) was carried out in a study of blood T cells in healthy people across ages. The use of a sample-barcoded 5' primer and a J-beta primer mix characterized a second PCR of about 6 to 12 cycles. TCRdb re-called the 5' RACE reads through MiXCR, storing one row per CDR3 protein. The table lists around 1,100,000 distinct CDR3 sequences, 30% to 40% of them singletons. Germline CDR1 SGHTA, CDR2 FQGNSA. CDR3 length: 16 residues. The V gene lost 2 bases and the J gene lost 6 bases, with 14 bases spanning the gap. The sequencing sample was made of blood. The clonotype comes from a man aged 18 to 29 in good health. The genes are TRBV7-2 and TRBJ1-6; D is perhaps TRBD1 (5 bases). CDR3 in amino acids: CASSLRMAGANSPLHF. The CDR3, as DNA: TGTGCCAGCAGCTTAAGGATGGCTGGGGCTAATTCACCCCTCCACTTT.